The entry below gives a single T cell receptor (beta chain) sequence along with its context. No antigen is known for it. Since a much larger clone is just one base distant, this may be a read error. This entry comes from a study of shared clonotypes between healthy human individuals. About the research overall: The donor group consisted of two women and a few men, aged 18 to 49. A donor's plate count was three for CD4 naive and three for CD4 memory; CD8 naive had two and CD8 memory one. Study results and caveats: Even with large depth, rarefaction showed that sorted-subset sequencing was incomplete.

The genomic DNA of each subset was split evenly across several immunoSEQ plates. Method: immunoSEQ multiplex PCR; TCRdb's copy keeps in-frame clones and lacks some. This repertoire shows over a million clones, about 80% found once; its top ten account for more than 0.55%. This CDR3 contains 14 residues. Trimming cost V 5 bases and J 0 bases, with 5 bases left between them. Germline CDR1 and CDR2: MNHEY and SMNVEV (reference sequence). This clonotype originated in a man younger than 30 in good health. Some clones in this sample may be carry-over from other donors' samples. The gene calls are TRBV27 and TRBJ2-6; D gene uncertain. Specimen: memory CD4+ T cells from PBMCs. The subset is: CD45RA-negative fraction. CDR3 DNA: TGTGCCAGCAGTCGGGTCTCTGGGGCCAACGTCCTGACTTTC. This gives the protein CASSRVSGANVLTF.